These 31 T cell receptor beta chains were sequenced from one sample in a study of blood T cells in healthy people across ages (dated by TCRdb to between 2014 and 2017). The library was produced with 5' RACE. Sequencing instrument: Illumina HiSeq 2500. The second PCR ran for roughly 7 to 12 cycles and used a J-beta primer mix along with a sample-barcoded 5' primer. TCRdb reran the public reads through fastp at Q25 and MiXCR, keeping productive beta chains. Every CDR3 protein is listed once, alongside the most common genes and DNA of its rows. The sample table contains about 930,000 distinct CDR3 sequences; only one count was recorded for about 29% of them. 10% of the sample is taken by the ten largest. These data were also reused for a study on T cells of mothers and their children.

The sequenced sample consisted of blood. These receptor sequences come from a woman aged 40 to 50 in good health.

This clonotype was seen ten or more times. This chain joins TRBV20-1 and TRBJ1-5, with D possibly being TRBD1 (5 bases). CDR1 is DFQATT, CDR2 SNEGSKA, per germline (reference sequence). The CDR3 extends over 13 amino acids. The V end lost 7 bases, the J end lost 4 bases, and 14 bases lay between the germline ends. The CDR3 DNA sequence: TGCAGTGGAGTCGACAGACTAAATCAGCCCCAGCATTTT. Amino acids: CSGVDRLNQPQHF.

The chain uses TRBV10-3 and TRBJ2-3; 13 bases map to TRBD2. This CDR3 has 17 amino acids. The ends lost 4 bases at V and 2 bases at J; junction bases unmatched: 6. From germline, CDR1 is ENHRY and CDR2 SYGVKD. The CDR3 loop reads CAISGPGTSGDTDTQYF. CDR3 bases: TGTGCCATCAGTGGTCCCGGGACTAGCGGGGACACAGATACGCAGTATTTT.

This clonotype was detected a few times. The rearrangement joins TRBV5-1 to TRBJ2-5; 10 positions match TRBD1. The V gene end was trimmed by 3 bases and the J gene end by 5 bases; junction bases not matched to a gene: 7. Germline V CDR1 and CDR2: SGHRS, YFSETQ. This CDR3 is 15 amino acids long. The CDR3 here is CASSWGTGVRETQYF. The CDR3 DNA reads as TGCGCCAGCAGCTGGGGGACAGGGGTCCGGGAGACCCAGTACTTC.

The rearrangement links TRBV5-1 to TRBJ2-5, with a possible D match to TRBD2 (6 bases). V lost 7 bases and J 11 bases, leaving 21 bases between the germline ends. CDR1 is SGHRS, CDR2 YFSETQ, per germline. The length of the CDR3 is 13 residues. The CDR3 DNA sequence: TGCGCCAGCGCCACCACTAGCTTCGATGAGCAGTACTTC. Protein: CASATTSFDEQYF.

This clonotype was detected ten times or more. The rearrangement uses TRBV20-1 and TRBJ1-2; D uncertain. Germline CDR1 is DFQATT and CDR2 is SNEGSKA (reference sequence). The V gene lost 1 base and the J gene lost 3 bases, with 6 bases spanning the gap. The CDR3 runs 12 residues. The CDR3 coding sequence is TGCAGTGCTAGAGTTCGAGACTATGGCTACACCTTC. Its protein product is CSARVRDYGYTF.

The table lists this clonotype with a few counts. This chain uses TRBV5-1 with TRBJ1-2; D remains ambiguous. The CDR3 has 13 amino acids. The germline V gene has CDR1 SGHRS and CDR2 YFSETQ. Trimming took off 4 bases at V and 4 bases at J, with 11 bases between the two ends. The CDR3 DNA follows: TGCGCCAGCAGCCCGGAAATACTCTATGGCTACACCTTC. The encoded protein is CASSPEILYGYTF.

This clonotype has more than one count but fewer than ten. In DNA, the CDR3 is TGTGCCAGCAGAAGAACCGGGACATTAGCTAACTATGGCTACACCTTC. Its translation is CASRRTGTLANYGYTF. The rearrangement joins TRBV12-3 or TRBV12-4 to TRBJ1-2, with a weak D call TRBD1 (6 bases). The V and J ends lost 6 bases and 0 bases respectively, with 17 bases between them. The CDR3 sequence is 16 residues long.

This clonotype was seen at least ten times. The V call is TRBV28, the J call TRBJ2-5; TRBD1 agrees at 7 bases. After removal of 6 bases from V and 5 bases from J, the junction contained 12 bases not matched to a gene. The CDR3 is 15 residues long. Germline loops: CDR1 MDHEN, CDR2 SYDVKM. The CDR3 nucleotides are TGTGCCAGCAGCCGACAGGGTTCCCTGGGGGAGACCCAGTACTTC. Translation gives CASSRQGSLGETQYF.

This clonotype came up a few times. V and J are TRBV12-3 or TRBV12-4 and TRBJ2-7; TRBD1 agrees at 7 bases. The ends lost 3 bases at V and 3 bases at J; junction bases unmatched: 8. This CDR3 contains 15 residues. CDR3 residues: CASSFPGAGGYEQYF. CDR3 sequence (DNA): TGTGCCAGCAGTTTCCCCGGGGCAGGGGGCTACGAGCAGTACTTC.

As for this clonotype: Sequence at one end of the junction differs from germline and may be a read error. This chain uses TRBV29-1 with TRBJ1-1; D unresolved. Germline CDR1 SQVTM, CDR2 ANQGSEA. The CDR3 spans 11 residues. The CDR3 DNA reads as TGCAGCGTGGAAGACGACACTGAAGCTTTCTTT. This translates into CSVEDDTEAFF. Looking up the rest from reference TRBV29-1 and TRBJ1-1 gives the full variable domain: SAVISQKPSRDICQRGTSLTIQCQVDSQVTMMFWYRQQPGQSLTLIATANQGSEATYESGFVIDKFPISRPNLTFSTLTVSNMSPEDSSIYLCSVEDDTEAFFGQGTRLTVV.

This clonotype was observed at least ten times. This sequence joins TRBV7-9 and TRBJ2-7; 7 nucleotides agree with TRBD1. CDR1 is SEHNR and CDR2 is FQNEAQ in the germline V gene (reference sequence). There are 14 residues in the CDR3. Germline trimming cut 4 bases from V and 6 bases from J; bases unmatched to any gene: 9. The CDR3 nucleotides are TGTGCCAGCAGCTATACAGGGGTGCGTCTCGAGCAGTACTTC. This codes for CASSYTGVRLEQYF.

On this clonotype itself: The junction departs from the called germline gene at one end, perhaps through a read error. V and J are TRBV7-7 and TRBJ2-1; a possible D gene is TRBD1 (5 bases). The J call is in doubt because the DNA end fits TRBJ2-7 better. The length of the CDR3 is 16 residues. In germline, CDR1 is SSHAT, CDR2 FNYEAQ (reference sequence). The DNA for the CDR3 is TGTGCTAGCAGTCCGGACACCCTTGCCTCCTACAATGAGCAGTACTTC. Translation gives CASSPDTLASYNEQYF.

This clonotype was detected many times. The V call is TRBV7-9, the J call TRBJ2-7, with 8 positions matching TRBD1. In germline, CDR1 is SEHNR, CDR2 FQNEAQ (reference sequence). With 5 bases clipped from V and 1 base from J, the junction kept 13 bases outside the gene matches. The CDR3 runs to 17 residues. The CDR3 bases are TGTGCCAGCAGCGCCCGGGACAGGCTTTTCTTATCCTACGAGCAGTACTTC. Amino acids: CASSARDRLFLSYEQYF.

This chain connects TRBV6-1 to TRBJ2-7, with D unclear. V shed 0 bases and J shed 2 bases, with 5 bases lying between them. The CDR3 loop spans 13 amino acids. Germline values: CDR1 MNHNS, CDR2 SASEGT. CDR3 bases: TGTGCCAGCAGTGAAGCCCGGGCCTACGAGCAGTACTTC. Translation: CASSEARAYEQYF.

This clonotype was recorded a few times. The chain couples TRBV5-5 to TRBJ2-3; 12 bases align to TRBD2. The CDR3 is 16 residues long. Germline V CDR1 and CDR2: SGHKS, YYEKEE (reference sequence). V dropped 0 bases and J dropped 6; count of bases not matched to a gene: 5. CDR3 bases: TGTGCCAGCAGCTTGGCGGCTAGCGGGGGGGCCGATACGCAGTATTTT. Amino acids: CASSLAASGGADTQYF. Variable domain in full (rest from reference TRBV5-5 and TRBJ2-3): DAGVTQSPTHLIKTRGQQVTLRCSPISGHKSVSWYQQVLGQGPQFIFQYYEKEERGRGNFPDRFSARQFPNYSSELNVNALLLGDSALYLCASSLAASGGADTQYFGPGTRLTVL.

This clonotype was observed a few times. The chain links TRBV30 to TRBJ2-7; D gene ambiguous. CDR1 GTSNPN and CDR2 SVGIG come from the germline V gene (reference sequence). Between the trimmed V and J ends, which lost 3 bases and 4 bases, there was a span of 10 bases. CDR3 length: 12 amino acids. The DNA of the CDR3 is TGTGCCTGGAGCGCGTACGGGTACGAGCAGTACTTC. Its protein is CAWSAYGYEQYF.

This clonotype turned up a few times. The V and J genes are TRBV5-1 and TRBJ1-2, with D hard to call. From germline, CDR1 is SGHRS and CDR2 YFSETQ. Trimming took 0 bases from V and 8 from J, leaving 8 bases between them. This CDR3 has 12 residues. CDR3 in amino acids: CASSLVDGGYTF. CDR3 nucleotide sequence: TGCGCCAGCAGCTTGGTAGATGGGGGCTACACCTTC.

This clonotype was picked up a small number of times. The CDR3 spells CASSAELLLLSGYTF. CDR3 coding DNA: TGTGCCAGCAGCGCGGAGCTTCTTCTCTTATCCGGCTACACCTTC. The chain joins TRBV7-2 to TRBJ1-2; D is ambiguous. CDR1 and CDR2 from the germline V gene are SGHTA and FQGNSA. Trimming removed 5 bases at V and 8 bases at J, with 21 bases between. The CDR3 runs 15 residues.

CDR3 coding DNA: TGCGCCAGCAGCTTGGCTTTGGGGTTCACAGATACGCAGTATTTT. This encodes CASSLALGFTDTQYF. The chain uses TRBV5-1 and TRBJ2-3; D is ambiguous. The V end was cut by 0 bases, the J end by 2 bases, with 10 bases between. Germline V gives CDR1 SGHRS, CDR2 YFSETQ. The CDR3 length is 15 residues.

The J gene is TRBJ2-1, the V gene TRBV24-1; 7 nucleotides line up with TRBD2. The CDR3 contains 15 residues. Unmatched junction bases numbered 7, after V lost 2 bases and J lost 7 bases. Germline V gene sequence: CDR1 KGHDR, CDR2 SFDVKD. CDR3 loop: CATSDWGGEANEQFF. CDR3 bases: TGTGCCACCAGTGATTGGGGGGGTGAGGCGAATGAGCAGTTCTTC.

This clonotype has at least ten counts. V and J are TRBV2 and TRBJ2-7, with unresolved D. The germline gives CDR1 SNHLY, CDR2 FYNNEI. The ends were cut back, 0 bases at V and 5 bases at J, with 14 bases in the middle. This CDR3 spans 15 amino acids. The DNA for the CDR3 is TGTGCCAGCAGTGAAGCAACAGCGTCTATGAACGAGCAGTACTTC. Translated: CASSEATASMNEQYF.

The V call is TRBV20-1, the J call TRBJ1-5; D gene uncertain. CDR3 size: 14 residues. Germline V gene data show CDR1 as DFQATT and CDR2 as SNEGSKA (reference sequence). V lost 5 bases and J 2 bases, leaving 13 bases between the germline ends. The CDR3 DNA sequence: TGCAGTGCTGGACTTTTGGCGGGCAATCAGCCCCAGCATTTT. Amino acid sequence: CSAGLLAGNQPQHF.

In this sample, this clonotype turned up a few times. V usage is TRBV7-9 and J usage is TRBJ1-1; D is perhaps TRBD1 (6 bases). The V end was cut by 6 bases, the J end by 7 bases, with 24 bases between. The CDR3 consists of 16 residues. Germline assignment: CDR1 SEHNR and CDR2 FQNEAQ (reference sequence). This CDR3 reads CASRAKYAAGANEAFF. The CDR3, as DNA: TGTGCCAGCAGGGCTAAGTACGCGGCAGGGGCCAATGAAGCTTTCTTT.

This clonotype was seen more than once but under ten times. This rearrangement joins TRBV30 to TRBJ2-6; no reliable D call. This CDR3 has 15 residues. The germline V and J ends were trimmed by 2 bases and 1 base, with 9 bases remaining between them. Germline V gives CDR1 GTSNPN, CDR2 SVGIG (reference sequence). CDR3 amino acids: CAWSSTTSGANVLTF. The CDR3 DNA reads TGTGCCTGGAGTTCGACCACGTCTGGGGCCAACGTCCTGACTTTC.

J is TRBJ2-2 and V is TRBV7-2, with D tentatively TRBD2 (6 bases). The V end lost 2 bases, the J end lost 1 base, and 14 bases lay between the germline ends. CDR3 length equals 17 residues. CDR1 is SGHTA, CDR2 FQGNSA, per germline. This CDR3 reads CASSLRLGGMNTGELFF. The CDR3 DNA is TGTGCCAGCAGCTTAAGGCTGGGCGGGATGAACACCGGGGAGCTGTTTTTT.

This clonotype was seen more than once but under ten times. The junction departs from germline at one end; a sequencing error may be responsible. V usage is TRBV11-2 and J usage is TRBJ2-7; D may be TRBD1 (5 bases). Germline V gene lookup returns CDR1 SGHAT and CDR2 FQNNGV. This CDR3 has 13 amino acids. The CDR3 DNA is TGTGCCAGCAGCTTATCAGACAGCTACGGGCAGTACTTC. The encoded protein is CASSLSDSYGQYF.

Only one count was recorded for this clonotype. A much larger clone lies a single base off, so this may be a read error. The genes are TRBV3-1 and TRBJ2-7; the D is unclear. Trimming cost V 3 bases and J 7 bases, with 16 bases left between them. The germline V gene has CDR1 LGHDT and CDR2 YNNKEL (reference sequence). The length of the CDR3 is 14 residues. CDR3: CASSHSNRCGEQYF. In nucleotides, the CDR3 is TGTGCCAGCAGCCATTCCAACCGGTGTGGGGAGCAGTACTTC.

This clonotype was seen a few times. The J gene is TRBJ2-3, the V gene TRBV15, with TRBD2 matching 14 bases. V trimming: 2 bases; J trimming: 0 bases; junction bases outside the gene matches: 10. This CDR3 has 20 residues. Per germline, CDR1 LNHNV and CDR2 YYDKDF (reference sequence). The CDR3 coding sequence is TGTGCCACCAGCAGACCACCCGGACTAGCGGGGGGCGGCAGCACAGATACGCAGTATTTT. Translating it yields CATSRPPGLAGGGSTDTQYF.

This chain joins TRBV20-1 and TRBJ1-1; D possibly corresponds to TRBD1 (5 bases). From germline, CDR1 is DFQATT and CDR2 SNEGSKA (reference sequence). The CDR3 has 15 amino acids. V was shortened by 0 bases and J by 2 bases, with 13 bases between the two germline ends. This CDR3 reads CSAREGRQGNTEAFF. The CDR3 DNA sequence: TGCAGTGCTAGAGAGGGGAGGCAGGGCAACACTGAAGCTTTCTTT.

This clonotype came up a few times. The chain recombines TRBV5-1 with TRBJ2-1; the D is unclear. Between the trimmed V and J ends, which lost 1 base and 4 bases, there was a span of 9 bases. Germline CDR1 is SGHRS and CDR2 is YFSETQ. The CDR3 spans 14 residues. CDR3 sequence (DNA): TGCGCCAGCAGCTTGTCGCGCCGATACAATGAGCAGTTCTTC. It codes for CASSLSRRYNEQFF.

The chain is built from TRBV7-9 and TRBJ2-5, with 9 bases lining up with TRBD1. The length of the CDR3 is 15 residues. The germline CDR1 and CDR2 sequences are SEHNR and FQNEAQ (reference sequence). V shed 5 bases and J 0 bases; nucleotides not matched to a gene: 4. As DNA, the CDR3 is TGTGCCAGCAGCCGCCGGGACAGGGACCAAGAGACCCAGTACTTC. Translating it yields CASSRRDRDQETQYF.